A few counts support the clone carrying this T cell receptor (beta chain). Investigators spread the genomic DNA of each subset evenly over several immunoSEQ plates. TCRdb keeps only in-frame clones here, not all; method: immunoSEQ multiplex PCR. Seen here are over a million clones, around 82% observed once, and the top ten hold 0.6% to 0.7%. The sample comes from a study of shared clonotypes between healthy human individuals. This CDR3 is built from 14 residues. Trimming shortened V by 2 bases and J by 5 bases, and 12 bases separated the two germline ends. The germline V gene encodes CDR1 ENHRY and CDR2 SYGVKD. The healthy adult donors were HIV-negative and reported no recent acute infections or vaccinations. The investigators split CD4+ cells into a CD45RA+ naive subset and a CD45RA-negative memory subset.

The specimen sequenced was memory CD4+ T cells from PBMCs. Subset defined: CD45RA-negative fraction. The receptor was isolated from a young man in good health. Some clones in this sample may be carry-over from other donors' samples. This rearrangement joins TRBV10-3 to TRBJ1-1, with D tentatively TRBD1 (5 bases). The CDR3: CAISEVGKGTEAFF. DNA for the CDR3: TGTGCCATCAGTGAGGTTGGAAAGGGGACTGAAGCTTTCTTT.